Sequencing of this T cell receptor beta chain was carried out in a study of blood T cell repertoires in COVID-19. Turning to the study itself: Samples taken during acute and convalescent COVID-19 were collected in the United States, Italy and Spain.

This clone has just one count. The CDR3 runs to 14 residues. Deletions cut 0 bases from V and 4 bases from J, with 10 bases between. Germline CDR1 SGDLS, CDR2 YYNGEE. This table comes from immunoSEQ multiplex PCR, and its TCRdb copy is limited to in-frame clones, with some not included. This sample has hundreds of thousands of clones, with 80% to 90% found just once. The J gene is TRBJ1-2, the V gene TRBV9; unclear D gene. The receptor was isolated from a woman under 30 who had recovered from COVID-19. Specimen: PBMCs or T cells enriched from blood (not recorded which). CDR3 amino acids: CASSVGEGGYGYTF. The CDR3, as DNA: TGTGCCAGCAGCGTAGGTGAGGGCGGCTATGGCTACACCTTC.